Following are 24 T cell receptor beta chains from one sample sequenced in a study of T cell responses to AZD1222 COVID-19 vaccine. Only in-frame clones appear in the TCRdb table, and some are missing; sequencing was by immunoSEQ multiplex PCR. The table includes 150,000 to 200,000 clones, more than 85% detected once. Material: peripheral blood, obtained on day 0 of AZD1222 vaccination. Receptor source: an adult in good health.

The V call is TRBV30, the J call TRBJ2-7, with D possibly matching TRBD2 (5 bases). The V gene lost 0 bases and the J gene lost 0 bases, with 15 bases spanning the gap. Per the germline V gene, CDR1 is GTSNPN and CDR2 is SVGIG (reference sequence). The CDR3 has 16 amino acids. The CDR3 loop reads CAWSVSPAASSYEQYF. The CDR3 DNA is TGTGCCTGGAGTGTAAGTCCAGCGGCCAGCTCCTACGAGCAGTACTTC. Full variable domain (outside the CDR3, taken from reference TRBV30 and TRBJ2-7): SQTIHQWPATLVQPVGSPLSLECTVEGTSNPNLYWYRQAAGRGLQLLFYSVGIGQISSEVPQNLSASRPQDRQFILSSKKLLLSDSGFYLCAWSVSPAASSYEQYFGPGTRLTVT.

The chain uses TRBV2 and TRBJ2-2; TRBD1 matches 8 bases. Looked up from germline, CDR1 is SNHLY and CDR2 is FYNNEI. V shed 7 bases and J 0 bases; nucleotides not matched to a gene: 4. The CDR3 has 15 residues. CDR3 sequence: CASTRTGPNTGELFF. The CDR3 DNA reads as TGTGCCAGCACGAGGACAGGGCCGAACACCGGGGAGCTGTTTTTT.

The CDR3 bases are TGTGCCAGCAGCCCAGGGACAGGGAATGCGCCCCAGCATTTT. Residues: CASSPGTGNAPQHF. The V gene is TRBV7-9, the J gene TRBJ1-5; 9 nucleotides line up with TRBD1. This CDR3 is built from 14 residues. Germline V gives CDR1 SEHNR, CDR2 FQNEAQ (reference sequence). V shed 5 bases, J shed 9 bases, and the junction held 8 bases outside the gene matches.

This sequence joins TRBV4-2 and TRBJ2-3; the match to TRBD1 covers 7 bases. J gave up 1 base and V 2 bases, and 9 bases lay outside the gene matches. The CDR3 loop spans 17 amino acids. Germline CDR1 reads LGHNA; CDR2 reads YNFKEQ. In DNA, the CDR3 is TGTGCCAGCAGCCAATCCTACAGGGGTAGCGGCACAGATACGCAGTATTTT. This translates into CASSQSYRGSGTDTQYF.

The genes are TRBV27 and TRBJ1-5; 7 positions agree with TRBD1. The CDR3 is 13 amino acids. V trimming: 6 bases; J trimming: 4 bases; junction bases outside the gene matches: 3. Germline CDR1 and CDR2: MNHEY and SMNVEV (reference sequence). CDR3 DNA: TGTGCCAGCAGGCGGGACAGAAATCAGCCCCAGCATTTT. Protein: CASRRDRNQPQHF.

The chain uses TRBV5-5 and TRBJ1-1; no definite D call. V lost 0 bases and J 1 base, leaving 4 bases between the germline ends. The CDR3 has 13 residues. The germline V gene has CDR1 SGHKS and CDR2 YYEKEE (reference sequence). The CDR3 sequence is CASSLGRNTEAFF. CDR3 DNA: TGTGCCAGCAGCTTGGGCAGGAACACTGAAGCTTTCTTT.

CDR3 amino acids: CATSDAGSAGELFF. The CDR3, as DNA: TGTGCCACCAGTGATGCAGGGTCCGCCGGGGAGCTGTTTTTT. V and J are TRBV24-1 and TRBJ2-2; D possibly corresponds to TRBD1 (5 bases). Germline CDR1 reads KGHDR; CDR2 reads SFDVKD. Trimming pared 3 bases from V and 6 bases from J, leaving 10 bases between. CDR3 size: 14 residues.

The rearrangement uses TRBV28 and TRBJ2-7; 13 positions agree with TRBD2. Unmatched junction bases numbered 16, after V lost 7 bases and J lost 4 bases. CDR3 length: 18 residues. The V gene's germline CDR1 is MDHEN and CDR2 SYDVKM. The CDR3 coding sequence is TGTGCCAGCATCGGCCGGAGGGTCGGACTAGCGGGAGAATACGAGCAGTACTTC. Encoded protein: CASIGRRVGLAGEYEQYF. The full variable domain, with the rest looked up from reference TRBV28 and TRBJ2-7, is DVKVTQSSRYLVKRTGEKVFLECVQDMDHENMFWYRQDPGLGLRLIYFSYDVKMKEKGDIPEGYSVSREKKERFSLILESASTNQTSMYLCASIGRRVGLAGEYEQYFGPGTRLTVT.

The rearrangement links TRBV2 to TRBJ1-4, with D uncertain. The CDR3 consists of 14 residues. Trimming cost V 4 bases and J 4 bases, with 10 bases left between them. Germline V gene sequence: CDR1 SNHLY, CDR2 FYNNEI. DNA of the CDR3: TGTGCCAGCAGTGCATTGGCCGTTAATGAAAAACTGTTTTTT. Amino acids: CASSALAVNEKLFF. Filled out from reference TRBV2 and TRBJ1-4, the complete variable domain reads EPEVTQTPSHQVTQMGQEVILRCVPISNHLYFYWYRQILGQKVEFLVSFYNNEISEKSEIFDDQFSVERPDGSNFTLKIRSTKLEDSAMYFCASSALAVNEKLFFGSGTQLSVL.

The chain employs TRBV5-1 and TRBJ2-7; 9 bases fit TRBD1. This CDR3 region has 17 residues. In germline, CDR1 is SGHRS, CDR2 YFSETQ. V shed 0 bases, J shed 2 bases, and the junction held 9 bases outside the gene matches. Here the CDR3 reads CASSLVVTGTGPYEQYF. CDR3 nucleotides: TGCGCCAGCAGCTTGGTAGTAACCGGGACAGGGCCCTACGAGCAGTACTTC.

The chain couples TRBV6-5 to TRBJ1-4; D is undetermined. The CDR3 consists of 13 residues. V shed 5 bases and J shed 7 bases, with 11 bases lying between them. The germline V gene encodes CDR1 MNHEY and CDR2 SVGAGI. CDR3 coding DNA: TGTGCCAGCAGTCACCACTCGGGTGAAAAACTGTTTTTT. The encoded protein is CASSHHSGEKLFF.

The chain employs TRBV5-1 and TRBJ1-4; D is undetermined. CDR3 length: 15 amino acids. V was pared by 4 bases and J by 8 bases, with 18 bases between. The germline CDR1 and CDR2 sequences are SGHRS and YFSETQ. The CDR3 sequence: CASSTSRSGEEKLFF. In DNA, the CDR3 is TGCGCCAGCAGCACCAGCAGGAGTGGAGAGGAAAAACTGTTTTTT.

The chain links TRBV12-3 or TRBV12-4 to TRBJ1-5, with D unresolved. This CDR3 contains 12 residues. Trimming left V 4 bases short and J 3 bases short, with 4 bases between. CDR3: CASSSHNQPQHF. Here the CDR3 DNA reads TGTGCCAGCAGTTCACACAATCAGCCCCAGCATTTT.

This chain uses TRBV19 with TRBJ2-7; no definite D call. Trimming cost V 5 bases and J 4 bases, with 12 bases left between them. Germline CDR1 LNHDA, CDR2 SQIVND (reference sequence). The CDR3 is made up of 13 amino acids. The DNA for the CDR3 is TGTGCCAGTAGTGCGCAGCCTCTTTACGAGCAGTACTTC. Amino acids: CASSAQPLYEQYF.

The J gene is TRBJ1-1, the V gene TRBV6-5; unclear D gene. The CDR3 is 15 amino acids. CDR1 MNHEY and CDR2 SVGAGI come from the germline V gene. The germline V and J ends were trimmed by 2 bases and 0 bases, with 10 bases remaining between them. CDR3 loop: CASSYRGGLNTEAFF. The CDR3 region has the DNA TGTGCCAGCAGTTACCGCGGTGGTTTGAACACTGAAGCTTTCTTT.

The rearrangement links TRBV7-9 to TRBJ2-3, with D possibly being TRBD1 (5 bases). V lost 0 bases and J 0 bases, leaving 13 bases between the germline ends. The CDR3 extends over 17 amino acids. Germline CDR1 SEHNR, CDR2 FQNEAQ (reference sequence). CDR3 protein: CASSLALAGPSTDTQYF. The CDR3 region has the DNA TGTGCCAGCAGCTTAGCGCTTGCAGGGCCTAGCACAGATACGCAGTATTTT.

The V call is TRBV28, the J call TRBJ2-1; 15 bases match TRBD2. Germline assignment: CDR1 MDHEN and CDR2 SYDVKM. The CDR3 spans 18 residues. V was pared by 5 bases and J by 5 bases, with 10 bases of the junction left unmatched. CDR3 in amino acids: CASSLAPGLAGGHNEQFF. For the CDR3, the DNA is TGTGCCAGCAGTCTCGCCCCGGGACTAGCGGGAGGACACAATGAGCAGTTCTTC.

The CDR3, as DNA: TGTGCCTTTACCCGGGGGGGGACTAATGAAAAACTGTTTTTT. Translating gives CAFTRGGTNEKLFF. J is TRBJ1-4 and V is TRBV30; tentatively, D is TRBD1 (5 bases). CDR3 size: 14 residues. V was cut by 7 bases and J by 2 bases, with 14 bases left in between. The germline V gene has CDR1 GTSNPN and CDR2 SVGIG (reference sequence).

The rearrangement joins TRBV20-1 to TRBJ2-3; possibly TRBD2 for D (5 bases). V dropped 6 bases and J dropped 5 bases, with 6 bases sitting between them. CDR3 size: 10 residues. CDR1 is DFQATT and CDR2 is SNEGSKA in the germline V gene (reference sequence). The CDR3 DNA reads as TGCAGTGCCGGACTAGATACGCAGTATTTT. It translates to CSAGLDTQYF.

The genes are TRBV6-6 and TRBJ1-5, with 7 bases fitting TRBD1. CDR3 length: 16 amino acids. Germline CDR1 MNHNY, CDR2 SVGAGI (reference sequence). Trimming cost V 6 bases and J 0 bases; bases outside gene matches: 8. In DNA, the CDR3 is TGTGCCAGCAGCCGGGGAGCAGGGGGTAGCAATCAGCCCCAGCATTTT. Protein sequence: CASSRGAGGSNQPQHF.

The V gene is TRBV3-1 (or the pseudogene TRBV3-2), the J gene TRBJ1-2; no clear D. V gave up 3 bases and J gave up 0 bases, with 8 bases separating them. Germline CDR1 and CDR2: LGHDT and YNNKEL (reference sequence). This CDR3 region has 14 residues. CDR3 in DNA: TGTGCCAGCAGCCACGAGGGAGCTAACTATGGCTACACCTTC. Its protein is CASSHEGANYGYTF.

The gene calls are TRBV6-5 and TRBJ2-3; 8 bases agree with TRBD1. The CDR3 length is 16 residues. Germline V gene sequence: CDR1 MNHEY, CDR2 SVGAGI. The V gene end was trimmed by 2 bases and the J gene end by 3 bases; junction bases not matched to a gene: 7. The CDR3 nucleotides are TGTGCCAGCAGTTACGGGGGACAGGTTTCGACAGATACGCAGTATTTT. This encodes CASSYGGQVSTDTQYF.

The V and J genes are TRBV4-2 and TRBJ1-3; D might be TRBD1 (5 bases). V was pared by 1 base and J by 0 bases, with 13 bases between. Germline V gene lookup returns CDR1 LGHNA and CDR2 YNFKEQ. This CDR3 spans 17 amino acids. The CDR3 sequence: CASSQGFGANSGNTIYF. CDR3 sequence (DNA): TGTGCCAGCAGCCAAGGGTTCGGGGCCAACTCTGGAAACACCATATATTTT.

This clone has only a few counts. The chain joins TRBV6-5 to TRBJ2-7; 8 positions agree with TRBD1. Looked up from germline, CDR1 is MNHEY and CDR2 is SVGAGI. V lost 0 bases and J lost 4; bases outside the gene matches: 8. The CDR3 spans 16 residues. The CDR3 DNA follows: TGTGCCAGCAGTTACTCGATCCAGGGGGCGGGGTACGAGCAGTACTTC. Its translation is CASSYSIQGAGYEQYF.